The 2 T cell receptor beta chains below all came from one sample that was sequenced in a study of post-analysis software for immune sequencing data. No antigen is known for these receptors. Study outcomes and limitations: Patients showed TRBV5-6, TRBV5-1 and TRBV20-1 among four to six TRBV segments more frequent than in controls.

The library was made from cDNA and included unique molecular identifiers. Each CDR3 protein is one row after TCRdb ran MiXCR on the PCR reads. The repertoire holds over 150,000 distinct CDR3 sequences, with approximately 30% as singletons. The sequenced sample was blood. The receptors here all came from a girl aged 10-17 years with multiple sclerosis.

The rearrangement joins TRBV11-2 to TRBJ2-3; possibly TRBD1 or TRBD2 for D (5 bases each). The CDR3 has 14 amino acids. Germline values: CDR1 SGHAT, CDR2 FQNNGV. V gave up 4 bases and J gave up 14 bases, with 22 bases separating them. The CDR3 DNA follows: TGTGCCAGCAGCTCTGACTGCAGGGACGAAAAACTGTATTTT. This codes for CASSSDCRDEKLYF. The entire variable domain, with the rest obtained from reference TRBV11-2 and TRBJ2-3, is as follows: EAGVAQSPRYKIIEKRQSVAFWCNPISGHATLYWYQQILGQGPKLLIQFQNNGVVDDSQLPKDRFSAERLKGVDSTLKIQPAKLEDSAVYLCASSSDCRDEKLYFGPGTRLTVL.

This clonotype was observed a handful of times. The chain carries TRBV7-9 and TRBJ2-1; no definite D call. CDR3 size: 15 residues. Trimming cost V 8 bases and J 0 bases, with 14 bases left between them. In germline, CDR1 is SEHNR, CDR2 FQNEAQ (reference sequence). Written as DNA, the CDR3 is TGTGCCAGCGTGAACCACCAAAGCTCCTACAATGAGCAGTTCTTC. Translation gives CASVNHQSSYNEQFF. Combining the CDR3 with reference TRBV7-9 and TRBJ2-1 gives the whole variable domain DTGVSQNPRHKITKRGQNVTFRCDPISEHNRLYWYRQTLGQGPEFLTYFQNEAQLEKSRLLSDRFSAERPKGSFSTLEIQRTEQGDSAMYLCASVNHQSSYNEQFFGPGTRLTVL.